The present T cell receptor (beta chain) was sequenced within a study of T cells in Graves' hyperthyroidism and ophthalmopathy. This clonotype was found many times. Antigen unknown. Using RNA transcripts as the source, TCR beta CDR3 regions were amplified. Carried out on the TCR CDR3, a first-round RT-PCR used the HTBI primer set. From the multiplex PCR reads, TCRdb called clonotypes with MiXCR, one entry per CDR3 protein. This sample has a few hundred thousand distinct CDR3 sequences; approximately 15% occur once, and the top ten carry around 32%. Study findings and constraints: Ophthalmopathy and stable hyperthyroidism were told apart by a 13 V-J model. Median prediction lead before ophthalmopathy onset was 6.5 months with the model.

Germline V lookup: CDR1 SGHTA, CDR2 FQGNSA. This CDR3 contains 13 residues. V lost 5 bases, J lost 3 bases, and 10 bases lay in between. Sequencing was done on a sample of blood. This clonotype originated in a woman between 35 and 50 years old with Graves' ophthalmopathy. The chain joins TRBV7-2 to TRBJ1-1; tentative D call: TRBD1 (5 bases). CDR3 coding DNA: TGTGCCAGCAGCCACGGAGGGGACACTGAAGCTTTCTTT. Its protein product is CASSHGGDTEAFF.